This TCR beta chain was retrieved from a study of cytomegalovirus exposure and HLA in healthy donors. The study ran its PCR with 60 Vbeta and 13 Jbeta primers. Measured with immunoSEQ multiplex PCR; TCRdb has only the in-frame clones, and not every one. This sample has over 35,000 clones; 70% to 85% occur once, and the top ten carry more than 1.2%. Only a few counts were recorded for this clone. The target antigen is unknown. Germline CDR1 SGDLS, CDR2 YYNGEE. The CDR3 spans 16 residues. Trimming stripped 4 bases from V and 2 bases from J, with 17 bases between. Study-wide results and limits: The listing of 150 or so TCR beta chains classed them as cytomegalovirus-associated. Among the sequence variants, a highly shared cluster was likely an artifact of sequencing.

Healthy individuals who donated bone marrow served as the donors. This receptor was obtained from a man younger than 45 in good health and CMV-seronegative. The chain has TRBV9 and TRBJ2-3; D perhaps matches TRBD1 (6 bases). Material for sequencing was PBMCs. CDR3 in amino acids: CASSPLRGTYTDTQYF. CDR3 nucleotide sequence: TGTGCCAGCAGCCCGCTGAGGGGGACGTACACAGATACGCAGTATTTT.